The 29 T cell receptor beta chains given below trace back to one sample, sequenced in a study of T cells in Graves' hyperthyroidism and ophthalmopathy. TCR beta CDR3 regions were amplified from RNA. In the first-round RT-PCR of the TCR CDR3, the HTBI primer set was used. TCRdb redid the calling of the multiplex PCR reads with MiXCR, one entry per CDR3 protein. Among about 640,000 distinct CDR3 sequences listed, roughly 20% were seen once. The specimen sequenced was blood. The receptors were sampled from a young man with Graves' ophthalmopathy.

The sample holds a few counts of this clonotype. This chain connects TRBV9 to TRBJ1-2; D is undetermined. V was shortened by 1 base and J by 8 bases, with 18 bases between the two germline ends. CDR3 size: 15 residues. Germline V CDR1 and CDR2: SGDLS, YYNGEE. CDR3 sequence: CASSVHREIQKGYTF. In DNA form, the CDR3 reads TGTGCCAGCAGCGTACACCGGGAAATTCAAAAGGGCTACACCTTC.

This clonotype was seen repeatedly, ten times or more. The chain joins TRBV18 to TRBJ2-3, with D possibly matching TRBD2 (6 bases). Trimming shortened V by 3 bases and J by 4 bases, and 8 bases separated the two germline ends. The CDR3 has 13 residues. Germline CDR1 reads KGHSH; CDR2 reads LQKENI. CDR3 loop: CASSPTGADTQYF. CDR3 nucleotides: TGTGCCAGCTCACCTACGGGGGCAGATACGCAGTATTTT.

The rearrangement links TRBV5-8 to TRBJ1-2; 7 bases are a match to TRBD1. From germline, CDR1 is SGHTS and CDR2 YDEGEE. This CDR3 region has 15 residues. The V and J ends lost 1 base and 4 bases, in that order; junction bases with no gene match: 7. CDR3 sequence: CASSLNKGATYGYTF. DNA of the CDR3: TGTGCCAGCAGCTTGAATAAGGGGGCAACCTATGGCTACACCTTC.

Only a few counts were recorded for this clonotype. In nucleotides, the CDR3 is TGCAGTGCTAGCGTACTTGATGGACGGAGGGACTCCTACGAGCAGTACTTC. Amino acids: CSASVLDGRRDSYEQYF. The gene calls are TRBV20-1 and TRBJ2-7, with D maybe TRBD2 (6 bases). V was trimmed by 3 bases and J by 0 bases, leaving 21 bases between them. Germline CDR1 reads DFQATT; CDR2 reads SNEGSKA (reference sequence). The length of the CDR3 is 17 residues.

This clonotype was counted between two and nine times. The chain links TRBV9 to TRBJ1-1; D is unresolved. Germline V CDR1 and CDR2: SGDLS, YYNGEE. The CDR3 is made up of 14 amino acids. V lost 1 base and J 2 bases, leaving 9 bases between the germline ends. The CDR3 region has the DNA TGTGCCAGCAGCGTATCTTGGGGAAACACTGAAGCTTTCTTT. Residues: CASSVSWGNTEAFF.

This clonotype has more than one count but fewer than ten. The CDR3 DNA reads TGCGCCAGCAGCCCAACTAGCGGGAGTCCTAATGAGCAGTTCTTC. This translates into CASSPTSGSPNEQFF. The chain links TRBV4-1 to TRBJ2-1, with 11 bases fitting TRBD2. Germline V lookup: CDR1 MGHRA, CDR2 YSYEKL. There are 15 residues in the CDR3. V shed 4 bases and J 7 bases; nucleotides not matched to a gene: 6.

The V gene is TRBV19, the J gene TRBJ2-7; 9 nucleotides match TRBD2. Per germline, CDR1 LNHDA and CDR2 SQIVND (reference sequence). J gave up 2 bases and V 5 bases, and 10 bases lay outside the gene matches. The CDR3 consists of 16 residues. The CDR3 DNA reads TGTGCCAGTAGTCCCCGAGGGGTAGCGGGGGCCTACGAGCAGTACTTC. This encodes CASSPRGVAGAYEQYF.

The chain links TRBV6-1 to TRBJ2-5, with TRBD2 matching over 7 bases. The CDR3 is 16 amino acids. The germline V gene has CDR1 MNHNS and CDR2 SASEGT. V lost 6 bases and J lost 4; bases outside the gene matches: 14. DNA for the CDR3: TGTGCCAGCAGGACGCCGGGGGGTCGGGGCGGAGAGACCCAGTACTTC. This gives the protein CASRTPGGRGGETQYF.

This clonotype was recorded a few times. This chain uses TRBV19 with TRBJ1-5; D may be TRBD1 (6 bases). Looked up from germline, CDR1 is LNHDA and CDR2 is SQIVND (reference sequence). This CDR3 comprises 15 residues. V shed 7 bases and J shed 0 bases, with 13 bases lying between them. The CDR3 sequence: CASKRGAYSNQPQHF. In DNA, the CDR3 is TGTGCCAGTAAAAGGGGGGCATATAGCAATCAGCCCCAGCATTTT.

There are a few counts of this clonotype. The chain is built from TRBV28 and TRBJ2-5; D is possibly TRBD2 (6 bases). The V and J ends lost 8 bases and 5 bases respectively, with 18 bases between them. Looked up from germline, CDR1 is MDHEN and CDR2 is SYDVKM. The CDR3 spans 14 residues. CDR3 residues: CASQKTRLSETQYF. CDR3 nucleotide sequence: TGTGCCAGCCAAAAGACTAGATTATCGGAGACCCAGTACTTC.

The chain uses TRBV20-1 and TRBJ2-1; D possibly corresponds to TRBD1 (6 bases). The CDR3 has 12 amino acids. The germline V gene encodes CDR1 DFQATT and CDR2 SNEGSKA (reference sequence). V was cut by 5 bases and J by 9 bases, with 14 bases left in between. CDR3 sequence: CSAPKQGTEQFF. In DNA, the CDR3 is TGCAGTGCTCCAAAACAGGGAACTGAGCAGTTCTTC.

This clonotype came up a few times. The chain employs TRBV3-1 and TRBJ2-1; D is undetermined. Trimming took off 0 bases at V and 12 bases at J, with 6 bases between the two ends. The CDR3 loop spans 11 amino acids. In germline, CDR1 is LGHDT, CDR2 YNNKEL (reference sequence). CDR3 residues: CASSQDRMQFF. CDR3 DNA sequence: TGTGCCAGCAGCCAAGATCGGATGCAGTTCTTC.

The chain combines TRBV7-9 with TRBJ2-7; D may be TRBD1 (5 bases). Trimming took 1 base from V and 6 from J, leaving 10 bases between them. Germline V gene lookup returns CDR1 SEHNR and CDR2 FQNEAQ (reference sequence). The CDR3 has 13 amino acids. The CDR3 sequence is CASSLVAGPEQYF. The CDR3 nucleotides are TGTGCCAGCAGCTTAGTAGCAGGGCCCGAGCAGTACTTC.

Of note for this clonotype: This clone may be a read error of a much larger clone one base away. Since no conserved phenylalanine or tryptophan closes the CDR3, a read error is the likely cause. This chain uses TRBV28 with TRBJ1-1; D is possibly TRBD1 (6 bases). V was shortened by 8 bases and J by 5 bases, with 9 bases between the two germline ends. The CDR3 spans 11 residues. Germline V gives CDR1 MDHEN, CDR2 SYDVKM. The CDR3 loop reads CASRGLTEAFL. CDR3 bases: TGTGCCAGCCGGGGGCTAACTGAAGCTTTCCTT.

This clonotype showed up just a few times. This chain connects TRBV11-2 to TRBJ2-5; TRBD2 matches 7 bases. There are 16 residues in the CDR3. CDR1 is SGHAT, CDR2 FQNNGV, per germline. J gave up 0 bases and V 1 base, and 5 bases lay outside the gene matches. CDR3: CASSLAASGHQETQYF. For the CDR3, the DNA is TGTGCCAGCAGCTTAGCGGCTAGCGGTCACCAAGAGACCCAGTACTTC.

This clonotype was picked up many times. The rearrangement uses TRBV28 and TRBJ1-1, with 9 bases lining up with TRBD1. CDR3 size: 16 residues. Germline CDR1 and CDR2: MDHEN and SYDVKM. V lost 2 bases to trimming and J lost 3 bases; unmatched junction nucleotides: 7. This CDR3 is CASSLMPGQGDTEAFF. The CDR3 DNA is TGTGCCAGCAGTTTAATGCCGGGACAGGGAGACACTGAAGCTTTCTTT.

CDR3 bases: TGTGCCAGCGCCCGGGACGGTAGCTCCTACGAGCAGTACTTC. Translating it yields CASARDGSSYEQYF. The gene calls are TRBV27 and TRBJ2-7; either TRBD1 or TRBD2 may supply D (5 bases each). CDR1 is MNHEY and CDR2 is SMNVEV in the germline V gene (reference sequence). The germline V and J ends were trimmed by 8 bases and 0 bases, with 14 bases remaining between them. CDR3 size: 14 residues.

This clonotype was detected only a few times. The chain couples TRBV9 to TRBJ2-7, with 15 positions matching TRBD2. Germline V gene lookup returns CDR1 SGDLS and CDR2 YYNGEE. V dropped 4 bases and J dropped 5; count of bases not matched to a gene: 7. The CDR3 is made up of 16 amino acids. CDR3 region: CASSPGLAGGPHEQYF. CDR3 sequence (DNA): TGTGCCAGCAGCCCTGGACTAGCGGGAGGGCCCCACGAGCAGTACTTC.

This clonotype was seen only a few times. The chain carries TRBV6-6 and TRBJ2-2; 11 nucleotides match TRBD2. There are 17 residues in the CDR3. Per germline, CDR1 MNHNY and CDR2 SVGAGI (reference sequence). The V and J ends lost 2 bases and 0 bases, in that order; junction bases with no gene match: 2. In nucleotides, the CDR3 is TGTGCCAGCAGTTACAGACTAGCGGGACCGAACACCGGGGAGCTGTTTTTT. Its translation: CASSYRLAGPNTGELFF.

There are a few counts of this clonotype. This sequence joins TRBV6-1 and TRBJ2-2, with unresolved D. CDR1 and CDR2 (germline): MNHNS, SASEGT. V lost 8 bases and J lost 5, with 6 bases in between. The CDR3 is 11 residues long. DNA of the CDR3: TGTGCCAGCGGCCGGACCGGGGAGCTGTTTTTT. Translated: CASGRTGELFF.

V and J are TRBV27 and TRBJ1-1; 7 nucleotides match TRBD1. V trimming: 5 bases; J trimming: 0 bases; junction bases outside the gene matches: 3. Germline lookup yields CDR1 MNHEY and CDR2 SMNVEV (reference sequence). The CDR3 spans 14 residues. This chain's CDR3 is CASSMTGLNTEAFF. The CDR3 DNA follows: TGTGCCAGCAGTATGACAGGGCTGAACACTGAAGCTTTCTTT.

This chain joins TRBV6-2 or TRBV6-3 and TRBJ2-7; D gene unclear. This CDR3 contains 17 residues. V lost 2 bases, J lost 0 bases, and 17 bases lay in between. The germline V gene encodes CDR1 MNHEY and CDR2 SVGEGT. The CDR3 is CASSYGPRRQSSYEQYF. The CDR3 coding sequence is TGTGCCAGCAGTTACGGGCCCCGGCGGCAGAGCTCCTACGAGCAGTACTTC.

The chain uses TRBV11-2 and TRBJ1-2; D gene ambiguous. The germline CDR1 and CDR2 sequences are SGHAT and FQNNGV. The V end was cut by 0 bases, the J end by 8 bases, with 13 bases between. The CDR3 is made up of 14 amino acids. The CDR3 sequence: CASSLEYSAGGYTF. The CDR3 DNA reads TGTGCCAGCAGCTTAGAGTACAGCGCGGGGGGCTACACCTTC.

This clonotype was seen at least ten times. This chain connects TRBV20-1 to TRBJ1-6; TRBD1 might be the D (5 bases). The CDR3 totals 15 residues. The V gene lost 6 bases and the J gene lost 7 bases, with 19 bases spanning the gap. The germline V gene encodes CDR1 DFQATT and CDR2 SNEGSKA (reference sequence). The CDR3 loop is CSAKDMTRRNSPLHF. The CDR3 nucleotides read TGCAGTGCCAAGGACATGACAAGAAGGAATTCACCCCTCCACTTT.

The V gene is TRBV6-1, the J gene TRBJ1-1, with D hard to call. Germline loops: CDR1 MNHNS, CDR2 SASEGT. The V end was cut by 6 bases, the J end by 2 bases, with 10 bases between. There are 13 residues in the CDR3. CDR3 sequence (DNA): TGTGCCAGCAGCCAAGAGATCAACACTGAAGCTTTCTTT. Translating gives CASSQEINTEAFF.

In regard to this clonotype: One junction end does not reproduce the germline sequence, and a read error may be involved. This chain uses TRBV20-1 with TRBJ2-5; maybe TRBD1 (6 bases). Germline V gene data show CDR1 as DFQATT and CDR2 as SNEGSKA (reference sequence). This CDR3 has 14 residues. The CDR3: CSARPPGVQETQYF. In nucleotides, the CDR3 is TGCAGCGCTAGGCCCCCAGGGGTCCAAGAGACCCAGTACTTC.

The CDR3 reads CASSFGTSGNGELFF. The DNA for the CDR3 is TGTGCCAGCAGTTTCGGGACTAGCGGAAACGGGGAGCTGTTTTTT. The chain couples TRBV6-9 to TRBJ2-2; 11 bases are shared with TRBD2. With V trimmed by 4 bases and J by 7 bases, 5 bases remained unmatched. Germline V gene data show CDR1 as MNHGY and CDR2 as SVAAGI. This CDR3 has 15 residues.

This clonotype was counted between two and nine times. The chain employs TRBV19 and TRBJ1-1; the D gene is possibly TRBD1 (5 bases). This CDR3 region has 14 residues. V was pared by 6 bases and J by 1 base, with 12 bases between. The V gene's germline CDR1 is LNHDA and CDR2 SQIVND (reference sequence). The CDR3 loop reads CASRQGWENTEAFF. CDR3 nucleotide sequence: TGTGCCAGTAGGCAGGGTTGGGAGAACACTGAAGCTTTCTTT.

This clonotype was recorded a few times. The rearrangement uses TRBV6-2 or TRBV6-3 and TRBJ1-3, with D unresolved. Per germline, CDR1 MNHEY and CDR2 SVGEGT. The CDR3 totals 16 residues. V dropped 7 bases and J dropped 0 bases, with 16 bases sitting between them. CDR3 in amino acids: CASTREAPSSGNTIYF. Written as DNA, the CDR3 is TGTGCCAGCACTCGGGAGGCCCCTAGCTCTGGAAACACCATATATTTT.